Reported below is one T cell receptor beta chain. The sample is drawn from a study of CD8 T cells in Susac syndrome. With random hexamers, roughly 0.45 to 1 ug RNA was reverse transcribed. Coverage of TCR beta CDR3 amplification by immunoSEQ multiplex PCR extended to 54 Vbeta and 13 Jbeta. Using its own MiXCR run on the immunoSEQ multiplex PCR reads, TCRdb lists one record per CDR3 protein. Here the sample spans about 160,000 distinct CDR3 sequences, about 92% being singletons. Per the germline V gene, CDR1 is SEHNR and CDR2 is FQNEAQ (reference sequence). Trimming took 5 bases from V and 3 from J; bases not matched to a gene: 6. This CDR3 has 15 residues.

The rearrangement joins TRBV7-9 to TRBJ1-5, with 8 bases that match TRBD1. The TCR was taken from a human donor in good health. Sequencing was carried out using CD4+ T cells from PBMCs. CDR3 residues: CASSPGTGYNQPQHF. DNA of the CDR3: TGTGCCAGCAGCCCCGGGACAGGTTACAATCAGCCCCAGCATTTT.